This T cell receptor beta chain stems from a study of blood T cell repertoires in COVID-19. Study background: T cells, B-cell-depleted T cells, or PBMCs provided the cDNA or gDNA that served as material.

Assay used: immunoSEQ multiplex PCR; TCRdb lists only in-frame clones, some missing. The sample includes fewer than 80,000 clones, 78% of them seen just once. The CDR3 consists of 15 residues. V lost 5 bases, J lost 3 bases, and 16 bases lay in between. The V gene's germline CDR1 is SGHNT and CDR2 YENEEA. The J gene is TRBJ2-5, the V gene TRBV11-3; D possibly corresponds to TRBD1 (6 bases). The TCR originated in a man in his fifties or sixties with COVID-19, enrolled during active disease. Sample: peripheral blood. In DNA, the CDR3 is TGTGCCAGCAGCCCCCGGTACGGACAGAAAGAGACCCAGTACTTC. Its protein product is CASSPRYGQKETQYF.